The clone carrying this TCR beta chain showed up just a few times. Trimming removed 5 bases from V and 8 bases from J, with 10 bases in between. This CDR3 has 12 residues. CDR1 is SEHNR and CDR2 is FQNEAQ in the germline V gene (reference sequence). This sample is part of a study of identical twins. With template switching, a universal primer site was added, and the cDNA carried unique molecular identifiers. In TCRdb, the 5' RACE reads were re-called with MiXCR into one record per CDR3 protein. Of around 250,000 distinct CDR3 sequences detected, about an eighth appear once; the ten largest clones hold about 4.1%. The same sample was also used in a study of yellow fever vaccine responses in identical twins.

V gene TRBV7-9 combines with J gene TRBJ2-1, with D tentatively TRBD1 or TRBD2 (5 bases each). Sequencing input: memory (CD45RO+) T cells sorted from blood. The sequence derives from a woman under 30 in good health. This chain's CDR3 is CASSALGDEQFF. CDR3 in DNA: TGTGCCAGCAGCGCACTAGGGGATGAGCAGTTCTTC.